What follows is one TCR beta chain and its context. Use of 60 Vbeta and 13 Jbeta primers characterized the PCR. Assay used: immunoSEQ multiplex PCR; TCRdb lists only in-frame clones, some missing. The sample has a few hundred thousand clones, 75% to 90% seen once. The data were taken from a study of cytomegalovirus exposure and HLA in healthy donors. CDR1 and CDR2 (germline): SGHRS, YFSETQ. The length of the CDR3 is 15 residues. V shed 4 bases and J shed 4 bases, with 12 bases lying between them. The sequence came from a girl aged 2 to 9 in good health and CMV-seronegative. This chain links TRBV5-1 with TRBJ1-6; D uncertain. The sample was PBMCs. The CDR3 sequence is CASSKQNRYNSPLHF. The CDR3 coding sequence is TGCGCCAGCAGCAAACAGAATAGATATAATTCACCCCTCCACTTT.